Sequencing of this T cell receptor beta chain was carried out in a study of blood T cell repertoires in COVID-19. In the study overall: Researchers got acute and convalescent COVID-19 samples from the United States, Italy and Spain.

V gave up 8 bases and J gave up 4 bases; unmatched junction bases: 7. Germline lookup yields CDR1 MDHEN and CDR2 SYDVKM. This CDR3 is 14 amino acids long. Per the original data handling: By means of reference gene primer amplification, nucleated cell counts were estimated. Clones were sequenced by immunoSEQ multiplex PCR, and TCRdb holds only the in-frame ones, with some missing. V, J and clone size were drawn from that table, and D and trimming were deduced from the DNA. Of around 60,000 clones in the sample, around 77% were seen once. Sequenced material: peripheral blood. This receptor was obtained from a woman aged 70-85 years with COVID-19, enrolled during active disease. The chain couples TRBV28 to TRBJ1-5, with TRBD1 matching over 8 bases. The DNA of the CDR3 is TGTGCCAGCTCACAGGGGGGGGATAATCAGCCCCAGCATTTT. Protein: CASSQGGDNQPQHF.